The 26 T cell receptor beta chains listed next were all sequenced from one sample in a study of blood T cell repertoires in COVID-19. TCRdb's copy holds only in-frame clones and misses some; the assay was immunoSEQ multiplex PCR. The repertoire includes a few hundred thousand clones, around 85% of them detected once, and around 6.9% sits in the top ten. Sequencing input: peripheral blood. The receptors stem from a human donor in a cohort sampled during active COVID-19.

J is TRBJ1-5 and V is TRBV19; D might be TRBD1 (6 bases). CDR3 length: 13 residues. Germline loops: CDR1 LNHDA, CDR2 SQIVND (reference sequence). Trimming left V 5 bases short and J 7 bases short, with 12 bases between. CDR3 DNA: TGTGCCAGTAGTTGGACAGACAGGCAGCCCCAGCATTTT. Protein: CASSWTDRQPQHF.

CDR3 loop: CASGGLQWSEIELFF. CDR3 DNA: TGTGCCAGTGGGGGACTCCAGTGGTCGGAAATCGAACTGTTTTTT. The chain carries TRBV19 and TRBJ1-4; a possible D gene is TRBD1 (5 bases). V gave up 8 bases and J gave up 12 bases, with 25 bases separating them. CDR3 length: 15 residues. Germline-derived CDR1 and CDR2 are LNHDA and SQIVND (reference sequence).

The V and J genes are TRBV24-1 and TRBJ2-2; 9 bases match TRBD1. Germline CDR1 is KGHDR and CDR2 is SFDVKD. The CDR3 covers 16 residues. Losses at the gene ends were 4 bases for V and 5 bases for J; bases not matched to a gene: 7. The chain's CDR3 is CATSETGTGSTGELFF. The CDR3 coding sequence is TGTGCCACCAGTGAGACCGGGACAGGGTCAACCGGGGAGCTGTTTTTT.

The chain combines TRBV29-1 with TRBJ1-1, with 9 bases matching TRBD1. V was pared by 6 bases and J by 5 bases, with 19 bases of the junction left unmatched. This CDR3 region has 17 residues. CDR1 and CDR2 from the germline V gene are SQVTM and ANQGSEA. DNA for the CDR3: TGCAGCGTCCGCCCACAGGGGGCCGCCGGGGGATCGACTGAAGCTTTCTTT. Protein product: CSVRPQGAAGGSTEAFF.

This chain joins TRBV6-1 and TRBJ1-1; D call uncertain. Per germline, CDR1 MNHNS and CDR2 SASEGT. V lost 1 base to trimming and J lost 4 bases, with 7 bases between them. The CDR3 covers 13 residues. The CDR3 DNA reads TGTGCCAGCAGTGAAGTGGCACCCACTGAAGCTTTCTTT. Protein sequence: CASSEVAPTEAFF.

V usage is TRBV6-4 and J usage is TRBJ2-3; 11 nucleotides line up with TRBD2. The CDR3 runs to 16 residues. V shed 8 bases, J shed 3 bases, and the junction held 10 bases outside the gene matches. Germline V lookup: CDR1 MRHNA, CDR2 SNTAGT. CDR3 residues: CASRSTSGDSTDTQYF. The CDR3 nucleotides are TGTGCCAGCCGCTCGACTAGCGGGGATAGTACAGATACGCAGTATTTT.

The chain is built from TRBV10-3 and TRBJ2-3; 8 bases align to TRBD2. V shed 0 bases, J shed 2 bases, and the junction held 13 bases outside the gene matches. The CDR3 runs to 19 residues. CDR1 is ENHRY and CDR2 is SYGVKD in the germline V gene. CDR3 sequence (DNA): TGTGCCATCAGTGAGTCGACTCATGGTAGCGGGGCTTTCACAGATACGCAGTATTTT. This gives the protein CAISESTHGSGAFTDTQYF.

This chain connects TRBV2 to TRBJ1-5; D is possibly TRBD1 (5 bases). CDR1 and CDR2 (germline): SNHLY, FYNNEI. Trimming left V 8 bases short and J 5 bases short, with 16 bases between. The CDR3 is 14 residues long. The CDR3, as DNA: TGTGCCAGCCCCTTACGTCAGGGCGATCAGCCCCAGCATTTT. This sequence encodes CASPLRQGDQPQHF.

The chain links TRBV11-2 to TRBJ2-3; 8 nucleotides align to TRBD1. CDR1 and CDR2 (germline): SGHAT, FQNNGV. V was pared by 4 bases and J by 6 bases, with 6 bases of the junction left unmatched. The CDR3 has 14 residues. Written as DNA, the CDR3 is TGTGCCAGCAGCTCGGCCAGGGGGCCGGATACGCAGTATTTT. Its translation: CASSSARGPDTQYF.

This sequence joins TRBV19 and TRBJ1-2, with 8 bases aligning to TRBD1. The trim removed 5 bases at V and 8 bases at J, leaving 10 bases unmatched. Germline lookup yields CDR1 LNHDA and CDR2 SQIVND (reference sequence). The CDR3 sequence is 14 residues long. CDR3 loop: CASSEGQAFWGYTF. DNA of the CDR3: TGTGCCAGTAGTGAGGGACAGGCCTTTTGGGGCTACACCTTC.

The chain is built from TRBV24-1 and TRBJ1-2, with 10 bases matching TRBD1. With 9 bases clipped from V and 8 bases from J, the junction kept 5 bases outside the gene matches. The V gene's germline CDR1 is KGHDR and CDR2 SFDVKD. The CDR3 sequence is 12 residues long. This CDR3 is CATRQGAGGYTF. DNA for the CDR3: TGTGCCACCCGACAGGGGGCCGGAGGCTACACCTTC.

V and J are TRBV14 and TRBJ2-1, with D possibly TRBD2 on 6 matching bases. The germline V gene encodes CDR1 SGHDN and CDR2 FVKESK. The CDR3 loop spans 16 amino acids. The V gene lost 5 bases and the J gene lost 0 bases, with 14 bases spanning the gap. Here the CDR3 reads CASSKRTGSSYNEQFF. The CDR3, as DNA: TGTGCCAGCAGCAAAAGGACCGGGAGCTCCTACAATGAGCAGTTCTTC.

This chain uses TRBV20-1 with TRBJ1-2; D is undetermined. The V and J ends lost 6 bases and 8 bases respectively, with 7 bases between them. The CDR3 is made up of 9 amino acids. Germline assignment: CDR1 DFQATT and CDR2 SNEGSKA (reference sequence). CDR3 residues: CSALPGYTF. CDR3 coding DNA: TGCAGTGCCCTACCCGGCTACACCTTC.

The genes are TRBV27 and TRBJ2-7; D possibly corresponds to TRBD1 (5 bases). The CDR3 spans 14 residues. Trimming left V 5 bases short and J 3 bases short, with 14 bases between. CDR1 and CDR2 (germline): MNHEY, SMNVEV (reference sequence). As DNA, the CDR3 is TGTGCCAGCAGTCAGGGTTCGGTATACTACGAGCAGTACTTC. Protein product: CASSQGSVYYEQYF.

The V gene is TRBV5-1, the J gene TRBJ2-2; D might be TRBD1 (6 bases). Trimming took off 2 bases at V and 7 bases at J, with 15 bases between the two ends. Germline CDR1 and CDR2: SGHRS and YFSETQ. The CDR3 runs to 15 residues. CDR3 in amino acids: CASSLVVQGNGELFF. CDR3 DNA: TGCGCCAGCAGCTTAGTTGTACAGGGAAACGGGGAGCTGTTTTTT.

The chain links TRBV2 to TRBJ2-1; 8 bases line up with TRBD1. The junction had 5 bases not matched to a gene; V was cut back by 9 bases and J by 4 bases. CDR1 and CDR2 from the germline V gene are SNHLY and FYNNEI. The CDR3 totals 13 residues. CDR3 loop: CARDRGEYNEQFF. The CDR3 bases are TGTGCCAGAGACAGGGGCGAATACAATGAGCAGTTCTTC.

This chain joins TRBV7-9 and TRBJ1-1; possible D gene TRBD1, 6 bases. Germline V gene data show CDR1 as SEHNR and CDR2 as FQNEAQ (reference sequence). The CDR3 consists of 15 residues. V lost 8 bases and J 1 base, leaving 17 bases between the germline ends. The CDR3 sequence is CASENTGHTNTEAFF. The CDR3 DNA follows: TGTGCCAGCGAGAATACGGGACACACGAACACTGAAGCTTTCTTT.

J is TRBJ2-7 and V is TRBV2; 9 nucleotides line up with TRBD1. Per the germline V gene, CDR1 is SNHLY and CDR2 is FYNNEI. The V segment lost 2 bases and the J segment 3 bases; nucleotides outside the gene matches: 8. The CDR3 has 16 residues. The CDR3 loop is CASSEYLGQGSYEQYF. In nucleotides, the CDR3 is TGTGCCAGCAGTGAATACTTGGGACAGGGAAGCTACGAGCAGTACTTC. The full variable domain, with the rest looked up from reference TRBV2 and TRBJ2-7, is EPEVTQTPSHQVTQMGQEVILRCVPISNHLYFYWYRQILGQKVEFLVSFYNNEISEKSEIFDDQFSVERPDGSNFTLKIRSTKLEDSAMYFCASSEYLGQGSYEQYFGPGTRLTVT.

The V gene is TRBV5-1, the J gene TRBJ1-1; maybe TRBD1 (5 bases). Germline CDR1 and CDR2: SGHRS and YFSETQ. V was shortened by 7 bases and J by 5 bases, with 18 bases between the two germline ends. The CDR3 runs to 14 residues. This CDR3 reads CASARGEVRTEAFF. The CDR3 DNA reads TGCGCCAGCGCGCGGGGGGAAGTTAGGACTGAAGCTTTCTTT. The full variable domain, its missing parts supplied by reference TRBV5-1 and TRBJ1-1, is KAGVTQTPRYLIKTRGQQVTLSCSPISGHRSVSWYQQTPGQGLQFLFEYFSETQRNKGNFPGRFSGRQFSNSRSEMNVSTLELGDSALYLCASARGEVRTEAFFGQGTRLTVV.

This clone has more than one count but fewer than ten. The rearrangement links TRBV19 to TRBJ2-6; D uncertain. This CDR3 is built from 16 residues. Germline-derived CDR1 and CDR2 are LNHDA and SQIVND (reference sequence). V gave up 5 bases and J gave up 1 base, with 12 bases separating them. The CDR3 region is CASSSPGISGANVLTF. The CDR3 DNA is TGTGCCAGTAGTTCACCAGGTATTTCTGGGGCCAACGTCCTGACTTTC.

The chain links TRBV5-4 to TRBJ2-3; TRBD2 matches at 9 bases. The CDR3 totals 16 residues. Germline V lookup: CDR1 SGHNT, CDR2 YYREEE (reference sequence). Trimming at V came to 4 bases and at J to 5 bases, leaving 11 bases not matched to a gene. For the CDR3, the DNA is TGTGCCAGCAGCAGCAGGCGGGGGGGTTTGGGAGATACGCAGTATTTT. Protein product: CASSSRRGGLGDTQYF.

The gene calls are TRBV6-5 and TRBJ2-5; 10 bases are shared with TRBD1. The V gene end was trimmed by 6 bases and the J gene end by 5 bases; junction bases not matched to a gene: 9. CDR3 length: 15 residues. Germline V gene lookup returns CDR1 MNHEY and CDR2 SVGAGI. The CDR3 bases are TGTGCCAGCAGATACGCGACAGGGGGCGAGGAGACCCAGTACTTC. Translation: CASRYATGGEETQYF.

CDR3 DNA sequence: TGTGCCAGCAGCCCCTGGGACAGGGAGACCGAGCAGTACTTC. It encodes CASSPWDRETEQYF. The V and J genes are TRBV6-5 and TRBJ2-7, with TRBD1 matching 9 bases. The CDR3 consists of 14 residues. CDR1 and CDR2 from the germline V gene are MNHEY and SVGAGI. V lost 6 bases, J lost 6 bases, and 9 bases stayed unmatched.

The chain links TRBV6-2 or TRBV6-3 to TRBJ2-2; D not resolved. Germline V gives CDR1 MNHEY, CDR2 SVGEGT. V lost 2 bases to trimming and J lost 3 bases, with 4 bases between them. This CDR3 has 13 amino acids. CDR3 residues: CASSYTDTGELFF. DNA of the CDR3: TGTGCCAGCAGTTACACGGACACCGGGGAGCTGTTTTTT.

The chain has TRBV12-3 or TRBV12-4 and TRBJ1-2; TRBD1 is a possible D gene (5 bases). The CDR3 length is 13 residues. Trimming removed 6 bases from V and 2 bases from J, with 10 bases in between. DNA of the CDR3: TGTGCCAGCAGCGTGGGGCGGAACTATGGCTACACCTTC. It translates to CASSVGRNYGYTF.

The chain couples TRBV12-5 to TRBJ2-7; TRBD2 matches 9 bases. Germline values: CDR1 LGHNT, CDR2 FRNRAP. This CDR3 has 16 amino acids. Germline trimming cut 1 base from V and 2 bases from J; bases unmatched to any gene: 6. CDR3 nucleotides: TGTGCTAGTGGTTTGGGCGGGGGGGGAACCCCCTACGAGCAGTACTTC. Its protein product is CASGLGGGGTPYEQYF.